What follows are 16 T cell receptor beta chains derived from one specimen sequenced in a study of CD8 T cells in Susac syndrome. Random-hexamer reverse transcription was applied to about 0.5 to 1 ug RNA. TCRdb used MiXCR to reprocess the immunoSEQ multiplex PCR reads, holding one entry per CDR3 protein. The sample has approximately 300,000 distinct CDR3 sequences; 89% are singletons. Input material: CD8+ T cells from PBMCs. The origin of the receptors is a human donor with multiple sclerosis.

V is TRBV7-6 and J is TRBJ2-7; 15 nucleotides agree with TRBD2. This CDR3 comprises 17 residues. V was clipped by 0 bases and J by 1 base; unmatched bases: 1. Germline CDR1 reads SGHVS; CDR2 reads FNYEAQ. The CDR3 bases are TGTGCCAGCAGCTTAGCGGGGACTAGCGGGGGGTCCTACGAGCAGTACTTC. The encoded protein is CASSLAGTSGGSYEQYF. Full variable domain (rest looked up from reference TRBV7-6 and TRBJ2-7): GAGVSQSPRYKVTKRGQDVALRCDPISGHVSLYWYRQALGQGPEFLTYFNYEAQQDKSGLPNDRFSAERPEGSISTLTIQRTEQRDSAMYRCASSLAGTSGGSYEQYFGPGTRLTVT.

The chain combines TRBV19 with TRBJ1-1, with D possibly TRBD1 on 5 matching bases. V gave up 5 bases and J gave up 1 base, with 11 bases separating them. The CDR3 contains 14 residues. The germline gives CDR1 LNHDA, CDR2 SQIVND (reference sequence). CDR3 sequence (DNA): TGTGCCAGTAGTCATGGGACGGAGAACACTGAAGCTTTCTTT. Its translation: CASSHGTENTEAFF.

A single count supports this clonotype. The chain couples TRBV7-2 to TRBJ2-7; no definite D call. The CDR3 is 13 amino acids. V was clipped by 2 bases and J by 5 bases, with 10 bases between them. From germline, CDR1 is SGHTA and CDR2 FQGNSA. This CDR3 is CASSLSRNHEQYF. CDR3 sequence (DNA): TGTGCCAGCAGCTTATCCCGGAACCACGAGCAGTACTTC.

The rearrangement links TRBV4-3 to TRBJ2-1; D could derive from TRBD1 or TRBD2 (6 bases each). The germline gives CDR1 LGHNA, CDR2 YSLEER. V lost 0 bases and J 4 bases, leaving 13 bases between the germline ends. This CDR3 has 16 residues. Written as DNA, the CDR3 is TGCGCCAGCAGCCAAGATGAGGGGGGAGGATACAATGAGCAGTTCTTC. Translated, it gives CASSQDEGGGYNEQFF.

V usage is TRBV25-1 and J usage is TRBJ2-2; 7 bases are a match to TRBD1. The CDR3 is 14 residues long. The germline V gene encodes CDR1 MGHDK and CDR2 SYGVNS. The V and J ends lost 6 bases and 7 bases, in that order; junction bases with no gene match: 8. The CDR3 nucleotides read TGTGCCAGCAGCAGGACGACAGGGCGCGGGGAGCTGTTTTTT. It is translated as CASSRTTGRGELFF.

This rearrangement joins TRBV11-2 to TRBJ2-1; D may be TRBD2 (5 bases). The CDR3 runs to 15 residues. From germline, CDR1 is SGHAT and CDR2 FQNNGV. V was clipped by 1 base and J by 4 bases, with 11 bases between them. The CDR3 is CASSLALRGYNEQFF. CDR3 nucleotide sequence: TGTGCCAGCAGCTTAGCCCTCCGAGGGTACAATGAGCAGTTCTTC.

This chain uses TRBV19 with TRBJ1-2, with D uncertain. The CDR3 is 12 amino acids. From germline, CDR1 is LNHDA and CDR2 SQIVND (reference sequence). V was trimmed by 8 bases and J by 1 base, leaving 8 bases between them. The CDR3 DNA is TGTGCCAGTTACGGGATTAACTATGGCTACACCTTC. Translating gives CASYGINYGYTF.

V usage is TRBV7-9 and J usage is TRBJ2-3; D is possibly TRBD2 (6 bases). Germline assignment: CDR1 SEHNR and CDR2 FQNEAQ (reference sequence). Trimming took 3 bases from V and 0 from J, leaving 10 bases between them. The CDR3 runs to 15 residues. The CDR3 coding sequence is TGTGCCAGCAGCTTTTGGGAGGCTAGCACAGATACGCAGTATTTT. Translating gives CASSFWEASTDTQYF.

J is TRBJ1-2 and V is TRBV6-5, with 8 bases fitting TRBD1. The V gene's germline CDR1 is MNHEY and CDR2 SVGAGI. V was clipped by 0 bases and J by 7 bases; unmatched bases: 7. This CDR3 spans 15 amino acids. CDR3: CASSYSVRGLRGYTF. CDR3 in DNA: TGTGCCAGCAGTTACTCTGTCAGGGGGCTACGTGGCTACACCTTC.

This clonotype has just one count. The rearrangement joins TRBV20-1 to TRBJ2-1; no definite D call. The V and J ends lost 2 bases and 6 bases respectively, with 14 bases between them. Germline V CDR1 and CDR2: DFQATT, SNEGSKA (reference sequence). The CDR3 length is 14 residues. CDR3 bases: TGCAGTGCTAGAAGTACGGGCGGTGGCAATGAGCAGTTCTTC. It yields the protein CSARSTGGGNEQFF.

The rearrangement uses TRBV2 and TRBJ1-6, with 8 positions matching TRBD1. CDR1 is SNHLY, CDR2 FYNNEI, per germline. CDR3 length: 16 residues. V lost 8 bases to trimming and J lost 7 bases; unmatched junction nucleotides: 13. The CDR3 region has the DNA TGTGCCAGCGCGGCAGCAGGGGGCCCAATAAATTCACCCCTCCACTTT. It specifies CASAAAGGPINSPLHF.

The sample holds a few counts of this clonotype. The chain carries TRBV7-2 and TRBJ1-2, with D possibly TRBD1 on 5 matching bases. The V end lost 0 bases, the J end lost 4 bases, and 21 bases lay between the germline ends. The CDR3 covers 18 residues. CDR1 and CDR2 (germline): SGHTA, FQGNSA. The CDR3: CASSLAGGGRGSLYGYTF. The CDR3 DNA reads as TGTGCCAGCAGCTTAGCCGGTGGGGGAAGGGGTTCCCTCTATGGCTACACCTTC.

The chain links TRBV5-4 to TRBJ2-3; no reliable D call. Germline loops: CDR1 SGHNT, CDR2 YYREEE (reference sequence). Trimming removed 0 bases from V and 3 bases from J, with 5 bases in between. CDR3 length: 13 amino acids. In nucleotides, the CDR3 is TGTGCCAGCAGCTTGGAAGCTACAGATACGCAGTATTTT. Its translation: CASSLEATDTQYF. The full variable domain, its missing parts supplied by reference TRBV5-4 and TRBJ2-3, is ETGVTQSPTHLIKTRGQQVTLRCSSQSGHNTVSWYQQALGQGPQFIFQYYREEENGRGNFPPRFSGLQFPNYSSELNVNALELDDSALYLCASSLEATDTQYFGPGTRLTVL.

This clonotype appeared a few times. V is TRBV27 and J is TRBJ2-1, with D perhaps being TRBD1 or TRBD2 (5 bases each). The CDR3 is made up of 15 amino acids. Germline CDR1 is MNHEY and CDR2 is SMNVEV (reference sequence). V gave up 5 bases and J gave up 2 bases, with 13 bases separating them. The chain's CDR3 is CASSPGTGPYNEQFF. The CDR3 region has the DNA TGTGCCAGCAGTCCGGGGACGGGACCCTACAATGAGCAGTTCTTC.

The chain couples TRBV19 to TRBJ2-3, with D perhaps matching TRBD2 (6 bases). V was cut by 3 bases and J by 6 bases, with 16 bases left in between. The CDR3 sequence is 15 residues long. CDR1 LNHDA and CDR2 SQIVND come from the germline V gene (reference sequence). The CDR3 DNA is TGTGCCAGTAGTATTTCGGCTAGCGCTAGCGATACGCAGTATTTT. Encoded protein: CASSISASASDTQYF.

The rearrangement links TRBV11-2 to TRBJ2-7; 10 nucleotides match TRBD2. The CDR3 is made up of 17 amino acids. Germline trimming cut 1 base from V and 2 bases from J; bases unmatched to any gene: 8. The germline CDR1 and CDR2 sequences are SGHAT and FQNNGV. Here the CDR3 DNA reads TGTGCCAGCAGCTTAGGGGCAGGACTAGCGGAACCCTACGAGCAGTACTTC. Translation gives CASSLGAGLAEPYEQYF.